This T cell receptor (beta chain) was captured by sequencing in a study of cytomegalovirus exposure and HLA in healthy donors. V was cut by 4 bases and J by 3 bases, with 19 bases left in between. The CDR3 runs to 17 residues. Germline assignment: CDR1 SGHRS and CDR2 YFSETQ. In the PCR, 60 Vbeta and 13 Jbeta primers were used. Generated by immunoSEQ multiplex PCR, the TCRdb table keeps only in-frame clones and is missing some. The sample comprises more than 65,000 clones, more than 75% of which are singletons, and 1.5% to 2% rests with the top ten. Sequenced sample: PBMCs. V gene TRBV5-1 combines with J gene TRBJ2-2; weak D call: TRBD1 (6 bases). This sequence was found in a man younger than 35 in good health and CMV-seronegative. CDR3 in amino acids: CASSPYIAGADTGELFF. The CDR3 bases are TGCGCCAGCAGCCCCTATATAGCAGGGGCCGACACCGGGGAGCTGTTTTTT.